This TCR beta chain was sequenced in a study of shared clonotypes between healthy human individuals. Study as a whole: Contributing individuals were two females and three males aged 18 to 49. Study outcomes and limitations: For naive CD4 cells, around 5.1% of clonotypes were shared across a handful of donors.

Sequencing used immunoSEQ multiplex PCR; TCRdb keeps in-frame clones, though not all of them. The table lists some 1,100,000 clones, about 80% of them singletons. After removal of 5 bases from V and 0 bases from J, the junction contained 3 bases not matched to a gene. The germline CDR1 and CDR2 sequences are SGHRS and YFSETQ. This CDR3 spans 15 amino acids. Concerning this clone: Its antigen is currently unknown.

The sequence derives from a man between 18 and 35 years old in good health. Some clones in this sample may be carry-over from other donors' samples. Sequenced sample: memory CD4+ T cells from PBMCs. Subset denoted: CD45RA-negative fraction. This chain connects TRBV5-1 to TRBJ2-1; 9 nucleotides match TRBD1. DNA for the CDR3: TGCGCCAGCAGTCAGGACAGGGGCTCCTACAATGAGCAGTTCTTC. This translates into CASSQDRGSYNEQFF.